These 21 T cell receptor beta chains share one sample of origin, sequenced in a study of T cell clones after liver transplantation. Assay used: immunoSEQ multiplex PCR; TCRdb lists only in-frame clones, some missing. In the table there are about 100,000 clones, 82% of which are singletons. Material: CD4+ T cells from blood, obtained before liver transplant. These receptor sequences come from a human donor who received a liver transplant.

V gene TRBV5-1 combines with J gene TRBJ1-4; possibly TRBD1 for D (5 bases). Trimming removed 5 bases from V and 3 bases from J, with 14 bases in between. Germline CDR1 reads SGHRS; CDR2 reads YFSETQ. The CDR3 runs 15 residues. The CDR3 sequence: CASREGTAPNEKLFF. CDR3 in DNA: TGCGCCAGCAGGGAAGGGACGGCCCCTAATGAAAAACTGTTTTTT.

This clone turned up a few times. The chain is built from TRBV4-2 and TRBJ2-7, with a possible D match to TRBD1 (6 bases). Trimming took 1 base from V and 6 from J, leaving 10 bases between them. CDR1 is LGHNA and CDR2 is YNFKEQ in the germline V gene. The CDR3 consists of 13 residues. CDR3 in DNA: TGTGCCAGCAGCCAAGGGATGGACAGCGAGCAGTACTTC. Protein sequence: CASSQGMDSEQYF.

The chain links TRBV10-3 to TRBJ1-1, with a weak D call TRBD1 (5 bases). Germline assignment: CDR1 ENHRY and CDR2 SYGVKD. CDR3 size: 16 residues. V gave up 3 bases and J gave up 0 bases, with 14 bases separating them. The DNA of the CDR3 is TGTGCCATCAGTGAAATCCGGGGGGGGTTGAACACTGAAGCTTTCTTT. Protein sequence: CAISEIRGGLNTEAFF.

CDR3 amino acids: CASSFKGRFNQPQHF. CDR3 sequence (DNA): TGTGCCAGCAGTTTTAAGGGTCGCTTCAATCAGCCCCAGCATTTT. The chain has TRBV28 and TRBJ1-5; unclear D gene. V was trimmed by 3 bases and J by 3 bases, leaving 12 bases between them. This CDR3 region has 15 residues. In germline, CDR1 is MDHEN, CDR2 SYDVKM.

V and J are TRBV14 and TRBJ2-5; TRBD2 might be the D (6 bases). Germline loops: CDR1 SGHDN, CDR2 FVKESK. V was trimmed by 4 bases and J by 1 base, leaving 16 bases between them. There are 16 residues in the CDR3. The CDR3 coding sequence is TGTGCCAGCAGCCGGGGAAGCGGGCCCAGCCAAGAGACCCAGTACTTC. Translated: CASSRGSGPSQETQYF.

The rearrangement joins TRBV5-1 to TRBJ2-3; tentative D call: TRBD2 (6 bases). The CDR3 is 13 amino acids. The V gene lost 4 bases and the J gene lost 1 base, with 7 bases spanning the gap. Germline V gives CDR1 SGHRS, CDR2 YFSETQ. The CDR3 DNA reads TGCGCCAGCAGCCCGGGAGGCACAGATACGCAGTATTTT. As protein: CASSPGGTDTQYF.

This chain connects TRBV6-5 to TRBJ1-5; D uncertain. The germline gives CDR1 MNHEY, CDR2 SVGAGI. V gave up 8 bases and J gave up 2 bases, with 7 bases separating them. This CDR3 contains 12 residues. The CDR3 nucleotides read TGTGCCAGCGGCTCAGGCAATCAGCCCCAGCATTTT. This encodes CASGSGNQPQHF.

The rearrangement uses TRBV6-1 and TRBJ2-1; TRBD2 matches at 7 bases. CDR1 is MNHNS and CDR2 is SASEGT in the germline V gene. V was pared by 5 bases and J by 1 base, with 5 bases of the junction left unmatched. The CDR3 runs 15 residues. The CDR3 bases are TGTGCCAGCAGTCGGGACTACAGTTCCTACAATGAGCAGTTCTTC. It translates to CASSRDYSSYNEQFF.

This chain uses TRBV19 with TRBJ1-4; possible D gene TRBD1, 5 bases. CDR3 length: 14 amino acids. Germline CDR1 and CDR2: LNHDA and SQIVND (reference sequence). The V end lost 6 bases, the J end lost 4 bases, and 12 bases lay between the germline ends. CDR3 DNA: TGTGCCAGTAGCCGTGCGGGGGTTAATGAAAAACTGTTTTTT. It yields the protein CASSRAGVNEKLFF.

This clone was recorded a few times. One end of the junction does not line up with germline, which may come from a read error. The genes are TRBV15 and TRBJ1-2; D gene uncertain. Germline V gene sequence: CDR1 LNHNV, CDR2 YYDKDF (reference sequence). The length of the CDR3 is 16 residues. The CDR3 loop is CATRREVMGSNYGYTF. The CDR3, as DNA: TGTGCCACCAGGAGAGAGGTGATGGGATCTAACTATGGCTACACCTTC. The variable domain in full, completed from reference TRBV15 and TRBJ1-2, reads DAMVIQNPRYQVTQFGKPVTLSCSQTLNHNVMYWYQQKSSQAPKLLFHYYDKDFNNEADTPDNFQSRRPNTSFCFLDIRSPGLGDTAMYLCATRREVMGSNYGYTFGSGTRLTVV.

A remark on this clone: Additional DNA sequences in this sample encode the identical CDR3. This sequence joins TRBV7-6 and TRBJ2-5, with 7 bases matching TRBD2. Germline CDR1 SGHVS, CDR2 FNYEAQ. Trimming at V came to 0 bases and at J to 2 bases, leaving 0 bases not matched to a gene. There are 14 residues in the CDR3. The CDR3 protein is CASSLAGGQETQYF. The CDR3 DNA follows: TGTGCCAGCAGCTTAGCGGGGGGGCAAGAGACCCAGTACTTC.

Here the CDR3 reads CATSSPGQREDEQYF. CDR3 nucleotide sequence: TGTGCCACCAGCAGTCCAGGCCAGCGGGAGGACGAGCAGTACTTC. This chain links TRBV15 with TRBJ2-7, with 9 bases identical to TRBD2. Looked up from germline, CDR1 is LNHNV and CDR2 is YYDKDF (reference sequence). Trimming at V came to 3 bases and at J to 5 bases, leaving 8 bases not matched to a gene. The CDR3 runs 15 residues.

This chain links TRBV18 with TRBJ1-2; D is ambiguous. V was pared by 6 bases and J by 7 bases, with 15 bases between. This CDR3 region has 13 residues. Germline values: CDR1 KGHSH, CDR2 LQKENI. CDR3 in amino acids: CASSGGISGGYTF. CDR3 DNA: TGTGCCAGCTCTGGAGGGATATCGGGTGGCTACACCTTC.

The genes are TRBV7-9 and TRBJ1-2, with D maybe TRBD1 (6 bases). CDR1 is SEHNR and CDR2 is FQNEAQ in the germline V gene (reference sequence). The CDR3 loop spans 14 amino acids. The V and J ends lost 5 bases and 6 bases respectively, with 16 bases between them. CDR3 residues: CASSRGEGGHGYTF. Here the CDR3 DNA reads TGTGCCAGCAGCCGAGGAGAGGGGGGACATGGCTACACCTTC.

This clone has only a few counts. J is TRBJ2-7 and V is TRBV19, with D tentatively TRBD1 (6 bases). The germline V gene has CDR1 LNHDA and CDR2 SQIVND (reference sequence). The CDR3 spans 15 residues. V was shortened by 6 bases and J by 5 bases, with 20 bases between the two germline ends. The CDR3 DNA sequence: TGTGCCAGTAGAGGGTCCCGGGACAAGGCCAACGAGCAGTACTTC. Protein: CASRGSRDKANEQYF. The variable domain in full, with the rest retrieved from reference TRBV19 and TRBJ2-7, is DGGITQSPKYLFRKEGQNVTLSCEQNLNHDAMYWYRQDPGQGLRLIYYSQIVNDFQKGDIAEGYSVSREKKESFPLTVTSAQKNPTAFYLCASRGSRDKANEQYFGPGTRLTVT.

The chain has TRBV7-9 and TRBJ1-5; perhaps TRBD1 as D (5 bases). The CDR3 has 14 residues. CDR1 SEHNR and CDR2 FQNEAQ come from the germline V gene (reference sequence). V was trimmed by 5 bases and J by 0 bases, leaving 8 bases between them. The CDR3, as DNA: TGTGCCAGCAGCCACGGGGGTAGCAATCAGCCCCAGCATTTT. This translates into CASSHGGSNQPQHF. The full variable domain, completed using reference TRBV7-9 and TRBJ1-5, is DTGVSQNPRHKITKRGQNVTFRCDPISEHNRLYWYRQTLGQGPEFLTYFQNEAQLEKSRLLSDRFSAERPKGSFSTLEIQRTEQGDSAMYLCASSHGGSNQPQHFGDGTRLSIL.

The CDR3 loop is CASSQVRDRYGYTF. The CDR3 nucleotides read TGCGCCAGCAGCCAAGTCCGGGACAGATATGGCTACACCTTC. The gene calls are TRBV4-1 and TRBJ1-2; 7 nucleotides line up with TRBD1. Germline CDR1 reads MGHRA; CDR2 reads YSYEKL. J gave up 5 bases and V 1 base, and 4 bases lay outside the gene matches. This CDR3 has 14 amino acids.

The chain has TRBV5-1 and TRBJ1-4; D unclear. Germline CDR1 and CDR2: SGHRS and YFSETQ. Trimming took off 4 bases at V and 5 bases at J, with 21 bases between the two ends. The CDR3 length is 17 residues. The CDR3 region is CASSRRPEWSQNEKLFF. The DNA for the CDR3 is TGCGCCAGCAGCCGCCGACCAGAGTGGTCGCAAAATGAAAAACTGTTTTTT. Drawing the rest from reference TRBV5-1 and TRBJ1-4, the complete variable domain is KAGVTQTPRYLIKTRGQQVTLSCSPISGHRSVSWYQQTPGQGLQFLFEYFSETQRNKGNFPGRFSGRQFSNSRSEMNVSTLELGDSALYLCASSRRPEWSQNEKLFFGSGTQLSVL.

The chain is built from TRBV29-1 and TRBJ2-7; D is unresolved. Germline CDR1 is SQVTM and CDR2 is ANQGSEA. The CDR3 sequence is 12 residues long. Between the trimmed V and J ends, which lost 0 bases and 2 bases, there was a span of 5 bases. The CDR3 nucleotides are TGCAGCGTTGAAGAACCAACCTACGAGCAGTACTTC. This sequence encodes CSVEEPTYEQYF.

The V call is TRBV2, the J call TRBJ1-2; D might be TRBD1 (6 bases). The V end lost 9 bases, the J end lost 5 bases, and 22 bases lay between the germline ends. This CDR3 is built from 15 residues. Germline V gene lookup returns CDR1 SNHLY and CDR2 FYNNEI. The DNA for the CDR3 is TGTGCCAGACCTAGAGGGGGGCCAACTTCATATGGCTACACCTTC. This codes for CARPRGGPTSYGYTF. The full variable domain, rest sourced from reference TRBV2 and TRBJ1-2, is EPEVTQTPSHQVTQMGQEVILRCVPISNHLYFYWYRQILGQKVEFLVSFYNNEISEKSEIFDDQFSVERPDGSNFTLKIRSTKLEDSAMYFCARPRGGPTSYGYTFGSGTRLTVV.

CDR3 nucleotides: TGTGCCAGCAGCGACCTGAGGGGTGGCTCTGGAAACACCATATATTTT. Translation: CASSDLRGGSGNTIYF. This chain connects TRBV7-2 to TRBJ1-3; a possible D gene is TRBD1 (5 bases). CDR3 length equals 16 residues. The ends were cut back, 5 bases at V and 0 bases at J, with 14 bases in the middle. The germline V gene encodes CDR1 SGHTA and CDR2 FQGNSA.